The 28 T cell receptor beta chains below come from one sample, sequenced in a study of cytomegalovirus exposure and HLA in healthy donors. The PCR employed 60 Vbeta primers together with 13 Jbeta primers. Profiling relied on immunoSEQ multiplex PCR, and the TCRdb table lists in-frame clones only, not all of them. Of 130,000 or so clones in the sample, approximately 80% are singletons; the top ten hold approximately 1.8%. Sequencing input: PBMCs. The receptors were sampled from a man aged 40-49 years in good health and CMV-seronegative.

The CDR3 bases are TGTGCCAGCAGTTACTCGGGCGGCGGGTCTAATGAGCAGTTCTTC. Translated, it gives CASSYSGGGSNEQFF. This chain links TRBV6-6 with TRBJ2-1; tentatively, D is TRBD2 (5 bases). V was pared by 0 bases and J by 7 bases, with 13 bases between. The CDR3 sequence is 15 residues long. Germline loops: CDR1 MNHNY, CDR2 SVGAGI (reference sequence).

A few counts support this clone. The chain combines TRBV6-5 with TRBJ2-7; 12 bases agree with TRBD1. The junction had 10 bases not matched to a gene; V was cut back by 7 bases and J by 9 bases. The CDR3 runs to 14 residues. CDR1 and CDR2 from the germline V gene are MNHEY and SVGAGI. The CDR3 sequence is CASTPGQGAVGQYF. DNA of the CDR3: TGTGCCAGCACCCCGGGACAGGGGGCTGTAGGGCAGTACTTC.

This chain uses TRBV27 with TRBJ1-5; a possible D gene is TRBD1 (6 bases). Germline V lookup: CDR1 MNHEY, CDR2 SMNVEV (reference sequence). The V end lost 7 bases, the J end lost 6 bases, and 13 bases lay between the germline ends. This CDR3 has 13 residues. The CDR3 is CASTEGEGQPQHF. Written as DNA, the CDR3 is TGTGCCAGCACCGAGGGGGAAGGTCAGCCCCAGCATTTT.

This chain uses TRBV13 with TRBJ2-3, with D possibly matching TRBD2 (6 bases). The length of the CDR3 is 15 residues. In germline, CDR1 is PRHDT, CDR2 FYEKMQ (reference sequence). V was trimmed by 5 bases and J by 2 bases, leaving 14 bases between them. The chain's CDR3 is CASSRAGKTTDTQYF. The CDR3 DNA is TGTGCCAGCAGCAGAGCGGGTAAGACCACAGATACGCAGTATTTT.

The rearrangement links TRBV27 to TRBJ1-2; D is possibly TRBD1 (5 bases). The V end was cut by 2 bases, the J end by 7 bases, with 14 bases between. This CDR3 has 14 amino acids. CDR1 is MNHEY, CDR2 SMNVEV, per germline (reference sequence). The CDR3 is CASSLGGGASGYTF. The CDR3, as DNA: TGTGCCAGCAGTTTAGGGGGAGGGGCTAGTGGCTACACCTTC.

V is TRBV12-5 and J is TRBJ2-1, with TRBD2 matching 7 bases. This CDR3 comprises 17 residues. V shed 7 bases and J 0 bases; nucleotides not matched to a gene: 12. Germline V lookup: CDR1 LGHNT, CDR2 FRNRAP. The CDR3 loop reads CASDATSGASSYNEQFF. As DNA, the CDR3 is TGTGCTAGTGACGCCACGAGCGGGGCCAGCTCCTACAATGAGCAGTTCTTC.

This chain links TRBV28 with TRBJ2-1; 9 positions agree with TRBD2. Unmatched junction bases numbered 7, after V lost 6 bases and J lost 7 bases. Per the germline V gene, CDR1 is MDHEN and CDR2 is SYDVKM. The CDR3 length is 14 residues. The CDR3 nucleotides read TGTGCCAGCAGCTTAGCGGGGGTGGCAAATGAGCAGTTCTTC. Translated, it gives CASSLAGVANEQFF.

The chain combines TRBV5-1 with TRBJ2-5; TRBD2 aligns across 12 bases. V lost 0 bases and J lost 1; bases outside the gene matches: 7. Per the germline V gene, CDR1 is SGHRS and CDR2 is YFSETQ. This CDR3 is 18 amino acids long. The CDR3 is CASSLAKLAGGPQETQYF. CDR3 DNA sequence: TGCGCCAGCAGCTTGGCCAAGCTAGCGGGGGGGCCCCAAGAGACCCAGTACTTC.

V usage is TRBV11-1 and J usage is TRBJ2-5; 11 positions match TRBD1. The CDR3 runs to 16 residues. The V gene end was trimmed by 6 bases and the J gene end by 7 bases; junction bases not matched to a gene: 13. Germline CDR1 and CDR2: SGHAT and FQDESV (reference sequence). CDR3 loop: CASRITGTGGSSTQYF. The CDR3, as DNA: TGTGCCAGCAGAATAACCGGGACAGGGGGTTCTTCGACCCAGTACTTC.

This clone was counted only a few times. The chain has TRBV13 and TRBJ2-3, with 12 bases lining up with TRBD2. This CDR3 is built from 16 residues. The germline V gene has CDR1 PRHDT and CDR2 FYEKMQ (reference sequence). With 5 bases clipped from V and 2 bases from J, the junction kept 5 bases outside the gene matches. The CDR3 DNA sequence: TGTGCCAGCAGCCTCGGACTAGCGGGATTCACAGATACGCAGTATTTT. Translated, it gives CASSLGLAGFTDTQYF.

The CDR3 here is CASSIPGTASYEQYF. In nucleotides, the CDR3 is TGTGCCAGTAGTATCCCCGGGACAGCTTCCTACGAGCAGTACTTC. The J gene is TRBJ2-5, the V gene TRBV19; 7 positions agree with TRBD1. The end of the DNA fits TRBJ2-7 better, so the J call may be wrong. CDR1 and CDR2 (germline): LNHDA, SQIVND (reference sequence). This CDR3 spans 15 amino acids.

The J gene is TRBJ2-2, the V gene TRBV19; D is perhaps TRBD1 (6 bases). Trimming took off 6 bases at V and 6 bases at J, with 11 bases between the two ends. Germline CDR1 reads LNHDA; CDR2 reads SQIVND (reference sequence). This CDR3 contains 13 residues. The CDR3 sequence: CASSPEGAGELFF. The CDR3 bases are TGTGCCAGTAGCCCCGAGGGGGCCGGGGAGCTGTTTTTT.

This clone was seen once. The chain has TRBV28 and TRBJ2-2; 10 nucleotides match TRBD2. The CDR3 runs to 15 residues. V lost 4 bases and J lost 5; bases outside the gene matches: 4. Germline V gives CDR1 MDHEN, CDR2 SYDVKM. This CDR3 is CASSSSGSLTGELFF. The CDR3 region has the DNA TGTGCCAGCAGTTCTAGCGGGAGCCTTACCGGGGAGCTGTTTTTT.

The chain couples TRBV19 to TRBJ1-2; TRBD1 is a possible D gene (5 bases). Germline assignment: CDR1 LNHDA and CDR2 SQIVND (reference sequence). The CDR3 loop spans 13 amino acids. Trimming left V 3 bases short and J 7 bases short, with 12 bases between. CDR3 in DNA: TGTGCCAGTAGTATGATGGGGGGAAGTGGCTACACCTTC. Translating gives CASSMMGGSGYTF.

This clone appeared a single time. CDR3 in DNA: TGTGCCAGCAGCTCCCGGACAGGGGCCCCTGAAGCTTTCTTT. It is translated as CASSSRTGAPEAFF. The chain employs TRBV5-4 and TRBJ1-1; 9 bases line up with TRBD1. The V and J ends lost 3 bases and 6 bases, in that order; junction bases with no gene match: 6. Germline lookup yields CDR1 SGHNT and CDR2 YYREEE (reference sequence). The length of the CDR3 is 14 residues.

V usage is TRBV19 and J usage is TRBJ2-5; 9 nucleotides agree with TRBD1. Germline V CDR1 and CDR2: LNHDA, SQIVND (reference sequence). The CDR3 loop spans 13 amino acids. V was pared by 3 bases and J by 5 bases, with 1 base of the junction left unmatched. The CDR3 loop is CASSIDRGETQYF. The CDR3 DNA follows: TGTGCCAGTAGTATTGACAGGGGGGAGACCCAGTACTTC.

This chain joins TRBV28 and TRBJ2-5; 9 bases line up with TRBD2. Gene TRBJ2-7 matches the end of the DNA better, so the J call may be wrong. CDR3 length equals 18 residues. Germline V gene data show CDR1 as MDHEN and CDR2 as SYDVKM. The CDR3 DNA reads TGTGCCAGCAGTTTAGGAACTTGGCTAGCGGGGAGCTCCTACGAGCAGTACTTC. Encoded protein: CASSLGTWLAGSSYEQYF.

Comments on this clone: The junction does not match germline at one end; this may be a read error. The CDR3 coding sequence is TGTGCCAGCAGCCCTGCGCGGGGCACAGATACGCGGTATTTT. Protein: CASSPARGTDTRYF. This chain uses TRBV6-5 with TRBJ2-3, with D possibly matching TRBD2 (6 bases). The CDR3 sequence is 14 residues long. CDR1 is MNHEY, CDR2 SVGAGI, per germline.

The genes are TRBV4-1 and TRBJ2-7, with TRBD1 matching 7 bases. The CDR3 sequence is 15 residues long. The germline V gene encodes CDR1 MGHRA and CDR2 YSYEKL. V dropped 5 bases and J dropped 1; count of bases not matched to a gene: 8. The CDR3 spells CASSFDRAQSYEQYF. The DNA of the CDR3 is TGCGCCAGCAGCTTCGACAGGGCCCAATCCTACGAGCAGTACTTC.

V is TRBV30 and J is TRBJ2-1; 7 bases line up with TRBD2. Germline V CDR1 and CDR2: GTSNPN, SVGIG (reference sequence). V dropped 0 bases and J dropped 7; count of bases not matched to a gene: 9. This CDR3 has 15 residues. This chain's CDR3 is CAWSVLWEGLNEQFF. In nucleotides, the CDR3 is TGTGCCTGGAGTGTACTTTGGGAGGGGCTGAATGAGCAGTTCTTC.

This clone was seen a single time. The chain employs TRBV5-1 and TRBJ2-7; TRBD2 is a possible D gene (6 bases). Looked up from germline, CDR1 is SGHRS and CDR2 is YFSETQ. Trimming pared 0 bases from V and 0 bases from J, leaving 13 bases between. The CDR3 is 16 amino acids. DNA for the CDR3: TGCGCCAGCAGCTTGGGCCCCGGGGGTACCTCCTACGAGCAGTACTTC. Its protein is CASSLGPGGTSYEQYF.

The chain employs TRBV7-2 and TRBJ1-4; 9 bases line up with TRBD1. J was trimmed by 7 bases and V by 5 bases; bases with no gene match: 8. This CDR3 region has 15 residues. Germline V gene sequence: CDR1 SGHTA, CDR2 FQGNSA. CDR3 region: CASSGQGIGAEKLFF. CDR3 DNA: TGTGCCAGCAGCGGACAGGGGATAGGTGCTGAAAAACTGTTTTTT.

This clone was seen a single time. The CDR3 region has the DNA TGCAGCGTTGAGCCGACCACTACAATAAATGAGCAGTTCTTC. It encodes CSVEPTTTINEQFF. The gene calls are TRBV29-1 and TRBJ2-1; unclear D gene. CDR1 and CDR2 from the germline V gene are SQVTM and ANQGSEA. The ends were cut back, 3 bases at V and 7 bases at J, with 16 bases in the middle. CDR3 length equals 14 residues.

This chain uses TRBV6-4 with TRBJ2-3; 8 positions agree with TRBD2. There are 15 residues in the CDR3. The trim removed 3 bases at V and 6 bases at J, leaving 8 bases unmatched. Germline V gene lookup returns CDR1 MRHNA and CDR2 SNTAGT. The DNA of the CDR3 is TGTGCCAGCAGTGAATATAGCGGGAAGGGGGATACGCAGTATTTT. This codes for CASSEYSGKGDTQYF.

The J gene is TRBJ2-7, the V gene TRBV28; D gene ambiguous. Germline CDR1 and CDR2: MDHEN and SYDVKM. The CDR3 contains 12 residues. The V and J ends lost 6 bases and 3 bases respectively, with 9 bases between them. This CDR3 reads CASSPGGYEQYF. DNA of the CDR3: TGTGCCAGCAGCCCCGGTGGCTACGAGCAGTACTTC. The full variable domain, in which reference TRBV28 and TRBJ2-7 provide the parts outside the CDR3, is DVKVTQSSRYLVKRTGEKVFLECVQDMDHENMFWYRQDPGLGLRLIYFSYDVKMKEKGDIPEGYSVSREKKERFSLILESASTNQTSMYLCASSPGGYEQYFGPGTRLTVT.

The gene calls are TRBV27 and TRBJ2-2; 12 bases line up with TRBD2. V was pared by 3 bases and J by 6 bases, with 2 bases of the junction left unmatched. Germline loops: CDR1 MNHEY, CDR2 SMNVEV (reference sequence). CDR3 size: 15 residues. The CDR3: CASSFASGGAGELFF. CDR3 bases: TGTGCCAGCAGTTTTGCTAGCGGGGGGGCCGGGGAGCTGTTTTTT.

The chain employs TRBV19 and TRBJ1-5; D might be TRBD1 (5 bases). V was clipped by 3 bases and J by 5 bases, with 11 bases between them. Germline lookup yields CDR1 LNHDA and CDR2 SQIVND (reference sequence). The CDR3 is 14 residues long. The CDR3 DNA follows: TGTGCCAGTAGTATCTTAGACAGTCATCAGCCCCAGCATTTT. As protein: CASSILDSHQPQHF.

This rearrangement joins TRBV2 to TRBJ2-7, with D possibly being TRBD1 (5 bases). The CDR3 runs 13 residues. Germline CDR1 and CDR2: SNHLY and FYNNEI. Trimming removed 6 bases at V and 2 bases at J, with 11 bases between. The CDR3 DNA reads TGTGCCAGCAGCCAGGGCCTAACCTACGAGCAGTACTTC. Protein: CASSQGLTYEQYF. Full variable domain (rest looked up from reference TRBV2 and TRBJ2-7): EPEVTQTPSHQVTQMGQEVILRCVPISNHLYFYWYRQILGQKVEFLVSFYNNEISEKSEIFDDQFSVERPDGSNFTLKIRSTKLEDSAMYFCASSQGLTYEQYFGPGTRLTVT.